This TCR beta chain was sequenced in a study of cytomegalovirus exposure and HLA in healthy donors. Across the whole study: The early release's HLA-typed donors yielded approximately 82 million unique TCRs.

Details on this clone: Its cognate antigen is unknown.

The V gene lost 0 bases and the J gene lost 4 bases, with 15 bases spanning the gap. Germline V gene sequence: CDR1 SGHKS, CDR2 YYEKEE (reference sequence). The CDR3 covers 16 residues. The PCR was carried out with 60 Vbeta primers and 13 Jbeta primers. Libraries were prepared by immunoSEQ multiplex PCR; TCRdb keeps only in-frame clonotypes and omits some of them. The repertoire holds roughly 120,000 clones, with roughly 79% as singletons. Study conclusions and caveats: Presence/absence results assume similar sequencing depth per donor, which may not hold.

This sequence joins TRBV5-5 and TRBJ2-3; D unclear. Sequenced input: PBMCs. This clonotype was obtained from a woman in her 50s in good health and CMV-seropositive. This CDR3 reads CASSLANYITPDTQYF. CDR3 sequence (DNA): TGTGCCAGCAGCTTGGCGAACTATATAACCCCAGATACGCAGTATTTT.